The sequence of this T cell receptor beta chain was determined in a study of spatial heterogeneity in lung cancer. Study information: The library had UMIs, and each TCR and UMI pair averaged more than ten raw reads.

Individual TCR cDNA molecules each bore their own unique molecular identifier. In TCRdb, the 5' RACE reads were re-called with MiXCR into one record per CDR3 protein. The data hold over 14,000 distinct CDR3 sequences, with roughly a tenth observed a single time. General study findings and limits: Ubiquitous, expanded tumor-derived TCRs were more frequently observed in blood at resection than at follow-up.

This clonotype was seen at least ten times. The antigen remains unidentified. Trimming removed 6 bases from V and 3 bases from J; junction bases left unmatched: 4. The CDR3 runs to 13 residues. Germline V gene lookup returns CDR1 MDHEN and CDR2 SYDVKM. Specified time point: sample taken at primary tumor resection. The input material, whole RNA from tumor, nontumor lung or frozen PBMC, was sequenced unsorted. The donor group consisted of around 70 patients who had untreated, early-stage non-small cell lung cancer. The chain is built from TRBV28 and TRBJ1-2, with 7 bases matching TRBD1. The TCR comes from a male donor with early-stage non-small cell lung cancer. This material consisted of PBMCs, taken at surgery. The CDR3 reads CASRHDRDYGYTF. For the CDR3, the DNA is TGTGCCAGCAGACACGACAGGGACTATGGCTACACCTTC.